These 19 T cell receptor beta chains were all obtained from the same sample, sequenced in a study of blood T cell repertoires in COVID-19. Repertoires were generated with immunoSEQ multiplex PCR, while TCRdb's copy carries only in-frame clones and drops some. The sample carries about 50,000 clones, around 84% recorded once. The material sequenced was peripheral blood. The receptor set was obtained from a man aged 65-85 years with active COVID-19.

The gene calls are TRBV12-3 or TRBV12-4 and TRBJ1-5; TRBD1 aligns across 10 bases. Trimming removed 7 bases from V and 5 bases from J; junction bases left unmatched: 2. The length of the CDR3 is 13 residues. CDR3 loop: CASKGTGDQPQHF. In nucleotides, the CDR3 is TGTGCCAGCAAGGGGACAGGGGATCAGCCCCAGCATTTT.

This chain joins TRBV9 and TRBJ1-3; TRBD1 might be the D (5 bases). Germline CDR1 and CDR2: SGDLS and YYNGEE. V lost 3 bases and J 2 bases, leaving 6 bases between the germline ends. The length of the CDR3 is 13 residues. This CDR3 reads CASSAGPGNTIYF. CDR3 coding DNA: TGTGCCAGCAGCGCAGGGCCTGGAAACACCATATATTTT.

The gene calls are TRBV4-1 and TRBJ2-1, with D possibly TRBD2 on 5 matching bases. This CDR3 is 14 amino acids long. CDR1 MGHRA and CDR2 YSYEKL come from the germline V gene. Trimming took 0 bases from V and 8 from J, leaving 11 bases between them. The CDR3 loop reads CASSQDRLNDEQFF. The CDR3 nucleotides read TGCGCCAGCAGCCAAGATCGACTAAATGATGAGCAGTTCTTC.

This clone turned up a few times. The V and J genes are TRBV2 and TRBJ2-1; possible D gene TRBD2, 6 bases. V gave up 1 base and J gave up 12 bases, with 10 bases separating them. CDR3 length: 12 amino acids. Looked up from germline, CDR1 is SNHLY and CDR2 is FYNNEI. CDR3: CASSEVGGAQFF. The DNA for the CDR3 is TGTGCCAGCAGTGAAGTGGGCGGGGCGCAGTTCTTC.

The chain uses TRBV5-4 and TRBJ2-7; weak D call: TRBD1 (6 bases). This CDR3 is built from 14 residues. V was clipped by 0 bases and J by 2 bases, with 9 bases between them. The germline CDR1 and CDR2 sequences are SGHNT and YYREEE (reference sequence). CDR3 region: CASSLDREPYEQYF. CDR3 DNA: TGTGCCAGCAGCTTGGACAGGGAACCCTACGAGCAGTACTTC.

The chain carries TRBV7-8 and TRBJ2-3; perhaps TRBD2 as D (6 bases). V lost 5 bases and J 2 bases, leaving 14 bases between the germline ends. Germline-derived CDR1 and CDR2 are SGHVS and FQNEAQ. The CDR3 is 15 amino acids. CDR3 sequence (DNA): TGTGCCAGCAGCCCCGTCGGAGGGCCCACAGATACGCAGTATTTT. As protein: CASSPVGGPTDTQYF. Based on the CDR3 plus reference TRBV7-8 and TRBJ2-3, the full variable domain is GAGVSQSPRYKVAKRGQDVALRCDPISGHVSLFWYQQALGQGPEFLTYFQNEAQLDKSGLPSDRFFAERPEGSVSTLKIQRTQQEDSAVYLCASSPVGGPTDTQYFGPGTRLTVL.

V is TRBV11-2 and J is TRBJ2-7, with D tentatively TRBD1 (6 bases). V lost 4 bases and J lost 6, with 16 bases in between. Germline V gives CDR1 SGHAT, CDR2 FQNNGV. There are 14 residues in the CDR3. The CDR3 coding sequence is TGTGCCAGCAGCTCCCGAGACAGGACCAGCGAGCAGTACTTC. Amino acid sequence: CASSSRDRTSEQYF.

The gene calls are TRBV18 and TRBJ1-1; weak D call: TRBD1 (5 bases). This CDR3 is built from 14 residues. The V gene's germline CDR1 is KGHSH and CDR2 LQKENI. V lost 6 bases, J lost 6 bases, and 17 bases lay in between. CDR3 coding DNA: TGTGCCAGCTCGGAACAGGAAAGAGGAGCTGAAGCTTTCTTT. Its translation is CASSEQERGAEAFF. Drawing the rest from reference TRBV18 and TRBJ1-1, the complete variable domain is NAGVMQNPRHLVRRRGQEARLRCSPMKGHSHVYWYRQLPEEGLKFMVYLQKENIIDESGMPKERFSAEFPKEGPSILRIQQVVRGDSAAYFCASSEQERGAEAFFGQGTRLTVV.

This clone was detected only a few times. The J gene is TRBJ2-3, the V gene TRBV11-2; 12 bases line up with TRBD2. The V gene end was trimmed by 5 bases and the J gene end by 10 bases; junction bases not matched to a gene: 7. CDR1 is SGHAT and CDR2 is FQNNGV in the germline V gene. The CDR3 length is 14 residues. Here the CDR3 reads CASSPGLAGSAQYF. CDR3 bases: TGTGCCAGCAGCCCCGGACTAGCGGGAAGTGCGCAGTATTTT.

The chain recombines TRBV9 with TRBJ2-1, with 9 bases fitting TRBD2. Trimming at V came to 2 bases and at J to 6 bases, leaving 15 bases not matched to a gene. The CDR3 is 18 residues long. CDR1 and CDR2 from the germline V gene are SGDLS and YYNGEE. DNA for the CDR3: TGTGCCAGCAGCGTGGTCCCCCTTCTAGCGGGAAGAGGCAATGAGCAGTTCTTC. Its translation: CASSVVPLLAGRGNEQFF.

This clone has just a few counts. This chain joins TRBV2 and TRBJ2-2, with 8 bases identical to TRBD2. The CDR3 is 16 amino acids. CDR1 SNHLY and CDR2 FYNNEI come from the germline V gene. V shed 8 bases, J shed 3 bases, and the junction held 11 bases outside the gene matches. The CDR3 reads CASGGASGPYTGELFF. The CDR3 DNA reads TGTGCCAGCGGGGGGGCTAGCGGGCCCTACACCGGGGAGCTGTTTTTT.

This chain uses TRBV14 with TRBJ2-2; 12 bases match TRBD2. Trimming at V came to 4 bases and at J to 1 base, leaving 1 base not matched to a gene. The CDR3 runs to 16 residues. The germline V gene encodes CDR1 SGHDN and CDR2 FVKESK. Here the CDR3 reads CASSPLAGGNTGELFF. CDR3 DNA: TGTGCCAGCAGCCCACTAGCGGGAGGGAACACCGGGGAGCTGTTTTTT.

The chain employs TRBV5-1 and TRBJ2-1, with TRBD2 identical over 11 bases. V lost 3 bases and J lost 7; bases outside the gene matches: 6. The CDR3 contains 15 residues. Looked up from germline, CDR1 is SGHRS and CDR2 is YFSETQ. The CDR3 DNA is TGCGCCAGCAGCTCGGGCGGACTAGCGGGTAATGAGCAGTTCTTC. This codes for CASSSGGLAGNEQFF.

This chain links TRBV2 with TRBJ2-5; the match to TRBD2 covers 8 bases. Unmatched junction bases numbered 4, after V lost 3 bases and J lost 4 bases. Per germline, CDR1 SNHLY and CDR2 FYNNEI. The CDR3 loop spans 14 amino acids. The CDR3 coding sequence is TGTGCCAGCAGTGATGATGCGGGAGGAGAGACCCAGTACTTC. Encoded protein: CASSDDAGGETQYF. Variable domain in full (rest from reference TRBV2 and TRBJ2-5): EPEVTQTPSHQVTQMGQEVILRCVPISNHLYFYWYRQILGQKVEFLVSFYNNEISEKSEIFDDQFSVERPDGSNFTLKIRSTKLEDSAMYFCASSDDAGGETQYFGPGTRLLVL.

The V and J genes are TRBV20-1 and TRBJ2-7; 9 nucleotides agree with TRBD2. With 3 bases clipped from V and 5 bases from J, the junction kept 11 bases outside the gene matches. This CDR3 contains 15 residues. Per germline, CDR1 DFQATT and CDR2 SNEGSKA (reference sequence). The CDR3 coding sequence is TGCAGTGCTAGTTCGGTTCGCGGGAGGGCGGACGAGCAGTACTTC. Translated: CSASSVRGRADEQYF.

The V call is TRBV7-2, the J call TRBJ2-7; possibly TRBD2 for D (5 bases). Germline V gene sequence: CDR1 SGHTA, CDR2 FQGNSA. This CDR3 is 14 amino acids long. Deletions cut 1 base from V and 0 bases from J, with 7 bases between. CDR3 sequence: CASSLDRDSYEQYF. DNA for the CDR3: TGTGCCAGCAGCTTAGACCGGGACTCCTACGAGCAGTACTTC.

CDR3 protein: CASSLSLAARTYNEQFF. The CDR3 DNA reads as TGTGCCAGCAGCTTGTCCCTAGCAGCCCGCACCTACAATGAGCAGTTCTTC. V is TRBV5-6 and J is TRBJ2-1; a weak D match, TRBD2 (5 bases). Trimming stripped 1 base from V and 2 bases from J, with 16 bases between. Germline assignment: CDR1 SGHDT and CDR2 YYEEEE. The CDR3 spans 17 residues. Looking up the rest from reference TRBV5-6 and TRBJ2-1 gives the full variable domain: DAGVTQSPTHLIKTRGQQVTLRCSPKSGHDTVSWYQQALGQGPQFIFQYYEEEERQRGNFPDRFSGHQFPNYSSELNVNALLLGDSALYLCASSLSLAARTYNEQFFGPGTRLTVL.

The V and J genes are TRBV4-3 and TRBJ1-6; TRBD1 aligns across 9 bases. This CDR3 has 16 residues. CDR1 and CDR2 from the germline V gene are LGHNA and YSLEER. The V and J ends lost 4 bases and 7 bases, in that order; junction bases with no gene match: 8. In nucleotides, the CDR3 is TGCGCCAGCAGCCTAGAAATGGACAGGGGCAATTCACCCCTCCACTTT. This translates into CASSLEMDRGNSPLHF.

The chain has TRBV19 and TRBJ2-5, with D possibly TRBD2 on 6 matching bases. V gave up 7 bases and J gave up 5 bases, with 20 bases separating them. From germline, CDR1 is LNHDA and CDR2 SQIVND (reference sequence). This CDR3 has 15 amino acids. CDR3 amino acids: CASTTAGLGKETQYF. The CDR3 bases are TGTGCCAGTACCACTGCGGGACTGGGAAAGGAGACCCAGTACTTC.